This TCR beta chain was identified in a study of T cell responses to AZD1222 COVID-19 vaccine. General observations from the study: The sample set comprised mostly white British donors with more females, and clonal diversity was possibly underestimated. Rises in breadth and depth of Spike-specific TCRs came after two AZD1222 doses. In the spike-specific TCR repertoire, nearly half reportedly target unmutated variant regions.

The data were produced by immunoSEQ multiplex PCR, yet TCRdb's version contains in-frame clones alone and is incomplete. The sample has about 210,000 clones, 90% to 95% seen once. Note on this clone: Its antigen is unknown.

V was pared by 4 bases and J by 2 bases, with 11 bases between. The CDR3 contains 14 residues. Per germline, CDR1 LGHDT and CDR2 YNNKEL (reference sequence). The chain recombines TRBV3-1 (or the pseudogene TRBV3-2) with TRBJ2-5; no firm D call. The source is an adult who received the MenACWY meningococcal vaccine as a control. Specimen: peripheral blood, collected 28 days after the second dose of the MenACWY control vaccine. CDR3 nucleotide sequence: TGTGCCAGCAGCCGAAGGACGTCTCAAGAGACCCAGTACTTC. It is translated as CASSRRTSQETQYF.